This record covers a single TCR beta chain. Its antigen is unidentified. Germline V gene sequence: CDR1 SGHDT, CDR2 YYEEEE. The CDR3 is 14 residues long. Trimming took 0 bases from V and 5 from J, leaving 11 bases between them. This table comes from immunoSEQ multiplex PCR, and its TCRdb copy is limited to in-frame clones, with some not included. In the table there are tens of thousands of clones, about 87% of which are singletons. This sample was included in a study of cytomegalovirus exposure and HLA in healthy donors. Study results and limitations: Researchers catalogued about 150 TCR beta chains as cytomegalovirus-associated.

The chain carries TRBV5-6 and TRBJ2-5; D is possibly TRBD2 (5 bases). Sequenced: PBMCs. The clonotype was recovered from a woman aged 18 to 35 in good health and CMV-seropositive. DNA of the CDR3: TGTGCCAGCAGCTTGGACTGGGGAGCGGAGACCCAGTACTTC. This encodes CASSLDWGAETQYF.